The 27 T cell receptor beta chains presented below share a single source sample, sequenced in a study of blood T cell repertoires in COVID-19 (dated by TCRdb to 2018 to 2020). Library preparation used the immunoSEQ multiplex PCR assay. Held by TCRdb, this immuneACCESS table contains in-frame sequences only and omits some clones. Under half of the omission traces to an unresolved V gene where checked; the cause of the rest is unknown. Across this sample there are around 70,000 clones, with approximately 79% seen only once. The ten largest account for about 26% of the sample. The sample taken for sequencing was peripheral blood. Receptor source: a man aged 60 to 69 with active or convalescent COVID-19.

This chain uses TRBV27 with TRBJ1-1; TRBD1 matches 8 bases. The trim removed 3 bases at V and 1 base at J, leaving 1 base unmatched. Germline V CDR1 and CDR2: MNHEY, SMNVEV (reference sequence). The CDR3 has 14 amino acids. The CDR3 spells CASSLDRANTEAFF. In DNA, the CDR3 is TGTGCCAGCAGTTTGGACAGGGCGAACACTGAAGCTTTCTTT.

The chain couples TRBV3-1 (or the pseudogene TRBV3-2) to TRBJ2-5; 8 nucleotides agree with TRBD1. Losses at the gene ends were 4 bases for V and 4 bases for J; bases not matched to a gene: 5. Germline CDR1 and CDR2: LGHDT and YNNKEL (reference sequence). The CDR3 has 14 residues. DNA for the CDR3: TGTGCCAGCAGCCCCCAGGGGGCCCCAGAGACCCAGTACTTC. Amino acids: CASSPQGAPETQYF.

This clone appeared once. CDR3 DNA: TGTGCCAGCAGGAGAGACAGGGGACAAGAGACCCAGTACTTC. Its protein product is CASRRDRGQETQYF. The V call is TRBV5-4, the J call TRBJ2-5; 8 bases line up with TRBD1. The CDR3 is made up of 14 amino acids. The J segment lost 2 bases and the V segment lost 5 bases, leaving 5 bases of the junction unmatched. CDR1 SGHNT and CDR2 YYREEE come from the germline V gene (reference sequence). The whole variable domain, remainder taken from reference TRBV5-4 and TRBJ2-5, is ETGVTQSPTHLIKTRGQQVTLRCSSQSGHNTVSWYQQALGQGPQFIFQYYREEENGRGNFPPRFSGLQFPNYSSELNVNALELDDSALYLCASRRDRGQETQYFGPGTRLLVL.

The table lists this clone with a few counts. In nucleotides, the CDR3 is TGTGCCAGCAGTTACCGACAGAGCTACAATGAGCAGTTCTTC. This codes for CASSYRQSYNEQFF. This chain joins TRBV6-5 and TRBJ2-1; perhaps TRBD1 as D (5 bases). Germline loops: CDR1 MNHEY, CDR2 SVGAGI. Trimming shortened V by 2 bases and J by 3 bases, and 8 bases separated the two germline ends. The CDR3 has 14 residues.

The chain joins TRBV11-3 to TRBJ2-1, with 16 bases aligning to TRBD2. CDR1 and CDR2 from the germline V gene are SGHNT and YENEEA. The CDR3 totals 19 residues. V was pared by 0 bases and J by 5 bases, with 7 bases of the junction left unmatched. CDR3 nucleotide sequence: TGTGCCAGCAGCTTAGACCTACCGGGACTAGCGGGGGGGAACAATGAGCAGTTCTTC. It translates to CASSLDLPGLAGGNNEQFF.

This clone was detected only once. The chain has TRBV28 and TRBJ2-5, with D tentatively TRBD2 (6 bases). The CDR3 is 17 amino acids. Deletions cut 5 bases from V and 3 bases from J, with 22 bases between. Germline V gene lookup returns CDR1 MDHEN and CDR2 SYDVKM. CDR3 in amino acids: CASSPPGEARKKETQYF. In nucleotides, the CDR3 is TGTGCCAGCAGTCCACCCGGGGAGGCAAGAAAAAAAGAGACCCAGTACTTC.

The genes are TRBV5-8 and TRBJ1-1; 9 bases map to TRBD1. CDR3 length: 15 residues. With 4 bases clipped from V and 2 bases from J, the junction kept 6 bases outside the gene matches. CDR1 and CDR2 from the germline V gene are SGHTS and YDEGEE. For the CDR3, the DNA is TGTGCCAGCAGCCAGCCGGGACAGGGTAACACTGAAGCTTTCTTT. It is translated as CASSQPGQGNTEAFF.

This chain joins TRBV12-5 and TRBJ2-7, with D unresolved. The ends were cut back, 5 bases at V and 7 bases at J, with 12 bases in the middle. This CDR3 is built from 12 residues. Germline CDR1 reads LGHNT; CDR2 reads FRNRAP. The CDR3: CASGPNGREQYF. CDR3 nucleotides: TGTGCTAGTGGTCCCAATGGTCGGGAGCAGTACTTC.

The gene calls are TRBV2 and TRBJ2-3, with 10 bases fitting TRBD1. The CDR3 loop spans 15 amino acids. Germline values: CDR1 SNHLY, CDR2 FYNNEI. V dropped 8 bases and J dropped 0; count of bases not matched to a gene: 5. CDR3: CASCRTGGSTDTQYF. The CDR3, as DNA: TGTGCCAGCTGTAGGACAGGGGGTAGCACAGATACGCAGTATTTT. Filled out from reference TRBV2 and TRBJ2-3, the complete variable domain reads EPEVTQTPSHQVTQMGQEVILRCVPISNHLYFYWYRQILGQKVEFLVSFYNNEISEKSEIFDDQFSVERPDGSNFTLKIRSTKLEDSAMYFCASCRTGGSTDTQYFGPGTRLTVL.

The rearrangement uses TRBV6-5 and TRBJ2-1; TRBD1 matches 8 bases. J gave up 7 bases and V 5 bases, and 4 bases lay outside the gene matches. Per germline, CDR1 MNHEY and CDR2 SVGAGI. The CDR3 is 13 amino acids. Here the CDR3 DNA reads TGTGCCAGCAGTCCATGGACAGGGAATGAGCAGTTCTTC. It codes for CASSPWTGNEQFF.

This clone was seen a single time. CDR3 bases: TGTGCCTGGAGTGGACAGGGGCTGGGGTCCTACAATGAGCAGTTCTTC. This gives the protein CAWSGQGLGSYNEQFF. The chain employs TRBV30 and TRBJ2-1, with 8 nucleotides matching TRBD1. Losses at the gene ends were 1 base for V and 1 base for J; bases not matched to a gene: 6. Germline CDR1 GTSNPN, CDR2 SVGIG (reference sequence). The CDR3 is 16 amino acids.

The rearrangement joins TRBV27 to TRBJ1-5; no clear D. Germline CDR1 is MNHEY and CDR2 is SMNVEV (reference sequence). This CDR3 spans 15 amino acids. V was pared by 4 bases and J by 5 bases, with 15 bases between. In DNA, the CDR3 is TGTGCCAGCAGTTCCCGGGTAGGCGGGGATCAGCCCCAGCATTTT. Its translation is CASSSRVGGDQPQHF.

This clone was counted between two and nine times. The CDR3 loop reads CASSLASGVMEQFF. As DNA, the CDR3 is TGCGCCAGCAGCTTGGCCTCAGGCGTTATGGAGCAGTTCTTC. J is TRBJ2-1 and V is TRBV5-1, with D uncertain. Trimming stripped 0 bases from V and 10 bases from J, with 14 bases between. The CDR3 length is 14 residues. Germline values: CDR1 SGHRS, CDR2 YFSETQ.

The chain couples TRBV3-1 (or the pseudogene TRBV3-2) to TRBJ1-4; D call uncertain. The V gene's germline CDR1 is LGHDT and CDR2 YNNKEL (reference sequence). The V gene lost 0 bases and the J gene lost 0 bases, with 8 bases spanning the gap. The CDR3 is 16 residues long. In DNA form, the CDR3 reads TGTGCCAGCAGCCAAGACCCCCCTGCAACTAATGAAAAACTGTTTTTT. Encoded protein: CASSQDPPATNEKLFF.

The chain employs TRBV11-3 and TRBJ2-1; D might be TRBD1 (5 bases). Germline assignment: CDR1 SGHNT and CDR2 YENEEA. This CDR3 region has 17 residues. Trimming took off 0 bases at V and 0 bases at J, with 12 bases between the two ends. The CDR3 protein is CASSLETDISSYNEQFF. The CDR3 DNA follows: TGTGCCAGCAGCTTAGAAACGGACATTAGCTCCTACAATGAGCAGTTCTTC.

The V and J genes are TRBV10-2 and TRBJ1-2; D unclear. The CDR3 is made up of 13 amino acids. V was pared by 3 bases and J by 6 bases, with 11 bases between. Germline values: CDR1 WSHSY, CDR2 SAAADI. The CDR3 DNA follows: TGCGCCAGCAGTGATCAGGAAGGAAATGGCTACACCTTC. It yields the protein CASSDQEGNGYTF.

The chain combines TRBV6-6 with TRBJ2-7, with D possibly being TRBD2 (6 bases). There are 13 residues in the CDR3. Trimming cost V 9 bases and J 3 bases, with 15 bases left between them. Germline V gene lookup returns CDR1 MNHNY and CDR2 SVGAGI (reference sequence). The CDR3 is CASQRDLNYEQYF. DNA of the CDR3: TGTGCCAGTCAACGGGACTTAAACTACGAGCAGTACTTC.

The chain is built from TRBV6-4 and TRBJ2-2, with TRBD1 matching 10 bases. V lost 4 bases, J lost 5 bases, and 1 base stayed unmatched. This CDR3 has 14 residues. Per germline, CDR1 MRHNA and CDR2 SNTAGT. CDR3 nucleotide sequence: TGTGCCAGCAGTGTGGACAGGGGGACCGGGGAGCTGTTTTTT. Its protein is CASSVDRGTGELFF.

This clone was detected once. V gene TRBV6-5 combines with J gene TRBJ1-6; D gene ambiguous. This CDR3 has 14 amino acids. V lost 7 bases, J lost 6 bases, and 13 bases lay in between. From germline, CDR1 is MNHEY and CDR2 SVGAGI. The CDR3 coding sequence is TGTGCCAGCACTTCGGTCCGGGGTAATTCACCCCTCCACTTT. Protein: CASTSVRGNSPLHF.

The chain employs TRBV7-8 and TRBJ2-7; D remains unclear. This CDR3 has 14 residues. Germline lookup yields CDR1 SGHVS and CDR2 FQNEAQ. The germline V and J ends were trimmed by 1 base and 0 bases, with 7 bases remaining between them. In DNA, the CDR3 is TGTGCCAGCAGCTTAGTAGGCGGCTCCTACGAGCAGTACTTC. This translates into CASSLVGGSYEQYF.

This clone qualifies as medium-sized. The chain is built from TRBV19 and TRBJ1-1, with D possibly matching TRBD1 (5 bases). Germline values: CDR1 LNHDA, CDR2 SQIVND (reference sequence). Trimming removed 7 bases at V and 9 bases at J, with 12 bases between. This CDR3 has 11 amino acids. The CDR3 DNA sequence: TGTGCCAGTAAGGCAGGGTTACAAGCTTTCTTT. Translation gives CASKAGLQAFF.

The chain couples TRBV15 to TRBJ2-5, with D maybe TRBD2 (5 bases). V was trimmed by 5 bases and J by 0 bases, leaving 19 bases between them. This CDR3 contains 17 residues. Germline CDR1 is LNHNV and CDR2 is YYDKDF (reference sequence). In DNA form, the CDR3 reads TGTGCCACCAGCCGGGATAATCCGGGTCTTTACCAAGAGACCCAGTACTTC. Residues: CATSRDNPGLYQETQYF.

This clone was seen only a few times. The rearrangement joins TRBV4-3 to TRBJ2-4, with 8 bases identical to TRBD2. V shed 0 bases, J shed 3 bases, and the junction held 4 bases outside the gene matches. CDR1 and CDR2 from the germline V gene are LGHNA and YSLEER. This CDR3 region has 16 residues. The CDR3 nucleotides are TGCGCCAGCAGCCAAGATCGGGGGGGAAGCAAAAACATTCAGTACTTC. Translating gives CASSQDRGGSKNIQYF.

V usage is TRBV7-6 and J usage is TRBJ2-7; 9 positions agree with TRBD1. V gave up 1 base and J gave up 3 bases; unmatched junction bases: 4. This CDR3 contains 15 residues. CDR1 and CDR2 (germline): SGHVS, FNYEAQ. DNA for the CDR3: TGTGCCAGCAGCTTAGGGACAGGGGCCTACTACGAGCAGTACTTC. Translated: CASSLGTGAYYEQYF.

The rearrangement joins TRBV2 to TRBJ1-5, with D tentatively TRBD1 (5 bases). Germline V gives CDR1 SNHLY, CDR2 FYNNEI. V was clipped by 8 bases and J by 5 bases, with 13 bases between them. The CDR3 sequence is 13 residues long. CDR3 in DNA: TGTGCCAGCGTGATGTGGGGGGATCAGCCCCAGCATTTT. As protein: CASVMWGDQPQHF.

The gene calls are TRBV5-1 and TRBJ2-2; 8 nucleotides align to TRBD2. With 7 bases clipped from V and 1 base from J, the junction kept 18 bases outside the gene matches. Per germline, CDR1 SGHRS and CDR2 YFSETQ. CDR3 size: 19 residues. The CDR3 DNA sequence: TGCGCCAGCCGGGAGGGGGGGCAGTTGGGCCCACGGAACACCGGGGAGCTGTTTTTT. This gives the protein CASREGGQLGPRNTGELFF.

The V call is TRBV5-8, the J call TRBJ2-7; TRBD1 matches 8 bases. Per germline, CDR1 SGHTS and CDR2 YDEGEE. This CDR3 is built from 15 residues. After removal of 5 bases from V and 2 bases from J, the junction contained 9 bases not matched to a gene. For the CDR3, the DNA is TGTGCCAGCAGATTAACCGGGACAGGTGCCTACGAGCAGTACTTC. Translation: CASRLTGTGAYEQYF.